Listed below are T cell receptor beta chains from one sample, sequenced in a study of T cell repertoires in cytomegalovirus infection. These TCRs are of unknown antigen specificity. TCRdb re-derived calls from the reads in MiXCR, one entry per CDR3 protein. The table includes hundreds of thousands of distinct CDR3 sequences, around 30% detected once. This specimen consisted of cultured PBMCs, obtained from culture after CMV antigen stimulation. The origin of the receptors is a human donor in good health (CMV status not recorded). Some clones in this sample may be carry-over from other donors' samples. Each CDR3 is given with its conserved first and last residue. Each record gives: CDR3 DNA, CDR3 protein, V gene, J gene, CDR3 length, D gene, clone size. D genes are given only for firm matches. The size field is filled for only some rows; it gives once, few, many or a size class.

TGCAGTGCTAGAGGAAGAGGGGTAATTGGAAACACCATATATTTT	CSARGRGVIGNTIYF	TRBV20-1	TRBJ1-3	15	NA	few
TGTGCCAGCAGCTTCCGACTAGCGGGGGGTGGAGAGACCCAGTACTTC	CASSFRLAGGGETQYF	TRBV7-2	TRBJ2-5	16	TRBD2	many
TGTGCCATCAGTGAACAGGTCACTGGAAACACCATATATTTT	CAISEQVTGNTIYF	TRBV10-3	TRBJ1-3	14	NA	NA
TGTGCCAGCAGCCAAGAACCTCTGGGATACGAGCAGTACTTC	CASSQEPLGYEQYF	TRBV4-2	TRBJ2-7	14	NA	NA
TGTGCCAGCAGCCCGGATAGCGGGGGGACAGATACGCAGTATTTT	CASSPDSGGTDTQYF	TRBV7-2	TRBJ2-3	15	TRBD2	many
TGTGCCAGCGAAGGGACAGCCTATGGCTACACCTTC	CASEGTAYGYTF	TRBV7-9	TRBJ1-2	12	TRBD1	NA
TGTGCCGACCGGGGGGGCTCTGAGCAGTTCTTC	CADRGGSEQFF	TRBV6-2/TRBV6-3	TRBJ2-1	11	TRBD2	NA
TGTGCCAGCAGCAAACTAGCGGGGGGACCCTACGAGCAGTACTTC	CASSKLAGGPYEQYF	TRBV7-2	TRBJ2-7	15	TRBD2	many
TGCGCCAGCAGCCAAGATAGGACAGGGGGCTTCGGTTCACCCCTCCACTTT	CASSQDRTGGFGSPLHF	TRBV4-1	TRBJ1-6	17	TRBD1	NA
TGTGCCAGTAGTGCAACTAGGACTAGCGGGAGCAGGGTTGAGCAGTTCTTC	CASSATRTSGSRVEQFF	TRBV19	TRBJ2-1	17	TRBD2	NA
TGTGCCAGCAGCGCCAGGAATTCACCCCTCCACTTT	CASSARNSPLHF	TRBV7-2	TRBJ1-6	12	NA	few
TGTGCCAGCAGCCTTATTCGGGAGACTAGCGGCAACTACGAGCAGTACTTC	CASSLIRETSGNYEQYF	TRBV11-2	TRBJ2-7	17	TRBD2	NA
TGTGCCAGCAGCTCATCGGGGACAGAAAGAGCTTTCTTT	CASSSSGTERAFF	TRBV7-2	TRBJ1-1	13	TRBD1	many
TGTGCCAGCAGCTTAGCGGGAAGGAACATTCAGTACTTC	CASSLAGRNIQYF	TRBV11-2	TRBJ2-4	13	NA	NA
TGTGCCAGTGCTTCCGGAGGGAAAACCGGGGAGCTGTTTTTT	CASASGGKTGELFF	TRBV7-9	TRBJ2-2	14	NA	NA
TGTGCCAGCAAGCAGGGGGGCAATTTTAATGAAAAACTGTTTTTT	CASKQGGNFNEKLFF	TRBV28	TRBJ1-4	15	TRBD1	NA
TGCAGTGCTAGGAGGACTAGCGGGGGGCAAGATACGCAGTATTTT	CSARRTSGGQDTQYF	TRBV20-1	TRBJ2-3	15	TRBD2	NA
TGTGCCAGCAGCCCGGGACAGGGAAGAAAACTGTTTTTT	CASSPGQGRKLFF	TRBV7-2	TRBJ1-4	13	TRBD1	NA
TGTGCCATCAGTGAGTGGCGGGGGGCCTACGAGCAGTACTTC	CAISEWRGAYEQYF	TRBV10-3	TRBJ2-7	14	TRBD2	NA
TGTGCCAGCGGAACAGCCGGCGGGCAGCCCCAGCATTTT	CASGTAGGQPQHF	TRBV6-2/TRBV6-3	TRBJ1-5	13	NA	NA
TGCAGTGCTCCGACAGGGGGGGCCGGGGAGCTGTTTTTT	CSAPTGGAGELFF	TRBV20-1	TRBJ2-2	13	TRBD1	few
TGCAGTGCTCCCGACGGGAGTCGGGCAGATACGCAGTATTTT	CSAPDGSRADTQYF	TRBV20-1	TRBJ2-3	14	NA	NA
TGTGCCAGCAGCCGGGGAGGGGGGTACACTGAAGCTTTCTTT	CASSRGGGYTEAFF	TRBV3-1	TRBJ1-1	14	NA	NA
TGTGCCAGCAGTGAAAGGTCTGGGGTTGTAAAGCCCCAGCATTTT	CASSERSGVVKPQHF	TRBV2	TRBJ1-5	15	NA	few
TGCGCCAGCAGCCCCGCGGCGAGGGAATACTCCTACAATGAGCAGTTCTTC	CASSPAAREYSYNEQFF	TRBV4-1	TRBJ2-1	17	NA	NA
TGTGCCAGCAGCGGGAAGGGTTGGCAAGAGACCCAGTACTTC	CASSGKGWQETQYF	TRBV5-6	TRBJ2-5	14	NA	NA
TGCGCCAGCAGCCCGACCGCTGCCAGTGGCTACACCTTC	CASSPTAASGYTF	TRBV4-1	TRBJ1-2	13	NA	NA
TGTGCCAGCAGCTTAAGTCGGGGGTTGGCCACTGAAGCTTTCTTT	CASSLSRGLATEAFF	TRBV5-6	TRBJ1-1	15	NA	few
TGTGCCAGCAGTGAAATAGTGGGACAGAATCTCTCCTGGGAGACCCAGTACTTC	CASSEIVGQNLSWETQYF	TRBV2	TRBJ2-5	18	TRBD1	NA
TGCGCCAGCAGCTACCGACAGGGGCCCTACACCTTC	CASSYRQGPYTF	TRBV5-1	TRBJ1-2	12	TRBD1	NA
TGCAGTGCTGGAACTAGCGGGAGGGCAGATACGCAGTATTTT	CSAGTSGRADTQYF	TRBV20-1	TRBJ2-3	14	TRBD2	NA
TGTGCCAGCAGTTTCAGCCCTGGGAGCAATCAGCCCCAGCATTTT	CASSFSPGSNQPQHF	TRBV27	TRBJ1-5	15	NA	NA
TGTGCCAGCAGTCGGGGCACCAACAATGAGCAGTTCTTC	CASSRGTNNEQFF	TRBV2	TRBJ2-1	13	NA	few
TGTGCCAGCAGCCCCGGTGACAGGGAGTCAACTAATGAAAAACTGTTTTTT	CASSPGDRESTNEKLFF	TRBV7-6	TRBJ1-4	17	TRBD1	NA
TGTGCCAGCAGCTTGGCCGCGGGGCTAGGGTATGGCTACACCTTC	CASSLAAGLGYGYTF	TRBV5-5	TRBJ1-2	15	NA	NA